These 2 T cell receptor beta chains share one sample of origin, sequenced in a study of blood T cell repertoires in COVID-19. TCRdb keeps only in-frame clones here, not all; method: immunoSEQ multiplex PCR. The sample gives about 42,000 clones, 60% to 85% of which show up once; 8.5% is in the top ten. The sequencing sample was made of peripheral blood. Receptor source: a man between 65 and 79 years old with active or convalescent COVID-19.

The chain recombines TRBV15 with TRBJ1-5, with TRBD1 matching over 11 bases. Trimming took 1 base from V and 8 from J; bases not matched to a gene: 7. Germline CDR1 reads LNHNV; CDR2 reads YYDKDF (reference sequence). The CDR3 has 16 residues. The CDR3: CATSRAGTGGWEPQHF. CDR3 sequence (DNA): TGTGCCACCAGCAGAGCCGGGACAGGGGGTTGGGAGCCCCAGCATTTT.

CDR3 loop: CAWSMGQGASPLHF. CDR3 DNA: TGTGCCTGGAGTATGGGACAGGGGGCTTCACCCCTCCACTTT. The rearrangement joins TRBV30 to TRBJ1-6, with 12 nucleotides matching TRBD1. The CDR3 has 14 residues. Losses at the gene ends were 2 bases for V and 9 bases for J; bases not matched to a gene: 2. Germline V gene sequence: CDR1 GTSNPN, CDR2 SVGIG (reference sequence). The variable domain in full, completed from reference TRBV30 and TRBJ1-6, reads SQTIHQWPATLVQPVGSPLSLECTVEGTSNPNLYWYRQAAGRGLQLLFYSVGIGQISSEVPQNLSASRPQDRQFILSSKKLLLSDSGFYLCAWSMGQGASPLHFGNGTRLTVT.